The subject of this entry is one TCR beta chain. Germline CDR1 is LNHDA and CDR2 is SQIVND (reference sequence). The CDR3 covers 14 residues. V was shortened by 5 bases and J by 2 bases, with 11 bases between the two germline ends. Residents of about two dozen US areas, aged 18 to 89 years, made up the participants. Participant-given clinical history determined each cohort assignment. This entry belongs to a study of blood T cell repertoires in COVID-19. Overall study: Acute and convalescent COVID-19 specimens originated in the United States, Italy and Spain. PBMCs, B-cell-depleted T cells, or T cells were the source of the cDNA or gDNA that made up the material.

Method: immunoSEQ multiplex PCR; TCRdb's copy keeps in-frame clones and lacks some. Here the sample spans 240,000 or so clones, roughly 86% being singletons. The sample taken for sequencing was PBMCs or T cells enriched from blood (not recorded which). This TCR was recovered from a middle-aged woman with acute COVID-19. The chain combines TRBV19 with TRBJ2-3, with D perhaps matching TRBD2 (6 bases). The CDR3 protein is CASSPGGFTDTQYF. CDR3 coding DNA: TGTGCCAGTAGTCCCGGGGGATTCACAGATACGCAGTATTTT.